These 18 T cell receptor beta chains share one sample of origin, sequenced in a study of CD8 T cells in Susac syndrome. Random hexamers served to reverse transcribe roughly 0.5 to 1 ug RNA. Each CDR3 protein is one row after TCRdb ran MiXCR on the immunoSEQ multiplex PCR reads. The sample lists about 130,000 distinct CDR3 sequences, around 93% seen once, with roughly 0.2% in the top ten. Sequencing was done on a sample of CD8+ T cells from PBMCs. These receptors were taken from a human donor with Susac syndrome.

V usage is TRBV24-1 and J usage is TRBJ1-1; D is uncertain. Trimming removed 3 bases from V and 3 bases from J, with 7 bases in between. Looked up from germline, CDR1 is KGHDR and CDR2 is SFDVKD. The CDR3 loop spans 13 amino acids. The CDR3 DNA sequence: TGTGCCACCAGTGATGCAGCATACACTGAAGCTTTCTTT. This sequence encodes CATSDAAYTEAFF.

The CDR3 bases are TGTGCCAGCAGCGTAGGGACTAGCGGGAGTGGGTCCTACAATGAGCAGTTCTTC. It specifies CASSVGTSGSGSYNEQFF. V gene TRBV9 combines with J gene TRBJ2-1; 13 bases fit TRBD2. The V gene end was trimmed by 0 bases and the J gene end by 1 base; junction bases not matched to a gene: 4. Germline loops: CDR1 SGDLS, CDR2 YYNGEE. The CDR3 loop spans 18 amino acids. Drawing the rest from reference TRBV9 and TRBJ2-1, the complete variable domain is DSGVTQTPKHLITATGQRVTLRCSPRSGDLSVYWYQQSLDQGLQFLIQYYNGEERAKGNILERFSAQQFPDLHSELNLSSLELGDSALYFCASSVGTSGSGSYNEQFFGPGTRLTVL.

This rearrangement joins TRBV13 to TRBJ2-2; D ambiguous. CDR1 and CDR2 from the germline V gene are PRHDT and FYEKMQ (reference sequence). The germline V and J ends were trimmed by 0 bases and 12 bases, with 17 bases remaining between them. This CDR3 is 15 amino acids long. The CDR3 bases are TGTGCCAGCAGCTTAGGGTTCCGAGCTACTCGGCAGCTGTTTTTT. Encoded protein: CASSLGFRATRQLFF.

The genes are TRBV9 and TRBJ2-1; no clear D gene. The V gene lost 3 bases and the J gene lost 5 bases, with 12 bases spanning the gap. The CDR3 spans 14 residues. Germline CDR1 is SGDLS and CDR2 is YYNGEE. In DNA, the CDR3 is TGTGCCAGCAGCGCATGGACGACCGACAATGAGCAGTTCTTC. Translation: CASSAWTTDNEQFF. Based on the CDR3 plus reference TRBV9 and TRBJ2-1, the full variable domain is DSGVTQTPKHLITATGQRVTLRCSPRSGDLSVYWYQQSLDQGLQFLIQYYNGEERAKGNILERFSAQQFPDLHSELNLSSLELGDSALYFCASSAWTTDNEQFFGPGTRLTVL.

This chain links TRBV9 with TRBJ2-7; tentatively, D is TRBD2 (5 bases). This CDR3 is built from 14 residues. The ends were cut back, 3 bases at V and 4 bases at J, with 14 bases in the middle. The germline gives CDR1 SGDLS, CDR2 YYNGEE. CDR3 bases: TGTGCCAGCAGCGAGGCGGATGGGAGTTACGAGCAGTACTTC. Translation: CASSEADGSYEQYF.

The V gene is TRBV6-5, the J gene TRBJ1-5; D gene ambiguous. V was clipped by 4 bases and J by 5 bases, with 6 bases between them. Germline CDR1 reads MNHEY; CDR2 reads SVGAGI. This CDR3 spans 12 amino acids. The CDR3 sequence: CASSFQDQPQHF. CDR3 bases: TGTGCCAGCAGTTTTCAAGATCAGCCCCAGCATTTT.

V is TRBV19 and J is TRBJ1-2; possible D gene TRBD1, 6 bases. Germline CDR1 LNHDA, CDR2 SQIVND (reference sequence). Trimming removed 6 bases from V and 6 bases from J, with 23 bases in between. The CDR3 has 16 residues. CDR3 loop: CASSDGYRATTDGYTF. The CDR3 nucleotides are TGTGCCAGTAGCGACGGATACAGGGCCACTACTGATGGCTACACCTTC.

The chain employs TRBV2 and TRBJ1-5, with 8 bases that match TRBD1. This CDR3 has 13 residues. Germline V CDR1 and CDR2: SNHLY, FYNNEI. Germline trimming cut 9 bases from V and 4 bases from J; bases unmatched to any gene: 5. For the CDR3, the DNA is TGTGCCAGTTATACAGGGGGTAATCAGCCCCAGCATTTT. Its protein is CASYTGGNQPQHF.

The chain carries TRBV5-4 and TRBJ1-2; weak D call: TRBD1 (6 bases). CDR1 and CDR2 (germline): SGHNT, YYREEE (reference sequence). V dropped 4 bases and J dropped 3 bases, with 13 bases sitting between them. This CDR3 spans 14 amino acids. The CDR3 protein is CASSRRGQDYGYTF. The CDR3 DNA reads as TGTGCCAGCAGCCGCAGGGGCCAGGACTATGGCTACACCTTC.

This chain connects TRBV27 to TRBJ2-1; D unresolved. V dropped 5 bases and J dropped 6 bases, with 5 bases sitting between them. The germline gives CDR1 MNHEY, CDR2 SMNVEV (reference sequence). This CDR3 is built from 11 residues. As DNA, the CDR3 is TGTGCCAGCAGTGGCACCAATGAGCAGTTCTTC. It yields the protein CASSGTNEQFF.

The chain is built from TRBV3-1 and TRBJ2-5; D unresolved. V lost 4 bases to trimming and J lost 3 bases, with 15 bases between them. CDR3 size: 15 residues. Germline CDR1 reads LGHDT; CDR2 reads YNNKEL (reference sequence). The CDR3 loop is CASSPPASQEETQYF. In DNA form, the CDR3 reads TGTGCCAGCAGCCCGCCGGCTTCTCAGGAAGAGACCCAGTACTTC.

The chain uses TRBV15 and TRBJ1-2; D is perhaps TRBD1 (5 bases). V was trimmed by 6 bases and J by 5 bases, leaving 10 bases between them. This CDR3 spans 12 amino acids. Germline lookup yields CDR1 LNHNV and CDR2 YYDKDF (reference sequence). The CDR3 nucleotides are TGTGCCACCAGGGGGGAGCCATATGGCTACACCTTC. Encoded protein: CATRGEPYGYTF. The whole variable domain, filled in from reference TRBV15 and TRBJ1-2, reads DAMVIQNPRYQVTQFGKPVTLSCSQTLNHNVMYWYQQKSSQAPKLLFHYYDKDFNNEADTPDNFQSRRPNTSFCFLDIRSPGLGDTAMYLCATRGEPYGYTFGSGTRLTVV.

The chain couples TRBV12-3 or TRBV12-4 to TRBJ2-5; 8 bases line up with TRBD2. The CDR3 length is 17 residues. The J segment lost 1 base and the V segment lost 7 bases, leaving 14 bases of the junction unmatched. DNA of the CDR3: TGTGCCAGCACCAAACCGAGTGAACTAGCGGTCCAAGAGACCCAGTACTTC. It translates to CASTKPSELAVQETQYF.

The chain recombines TRBV30 with TRBJ1-1; unclear D gene. The V gene lost 4 bases and the J gene lost 3 bases, with 15 bases spanning the gap. Per germline, CDR1 GTSNPN and CDR2 SVGIG (reference sequence). CDR3 size: 14 residues. The CDR3, as DNA: TGTGCCTGGATTACCCCGAGAAGGGACACTGAAGCTTTCTTT. Its protein is CAWITPRRDTEAFF.

V is TRBV9 and J is TRBJ2-3; D remains unclear. The CDR3 loop spans 16 amino acids. The V gene lost 0 bases and the J gene lost 0 bases, with 11 bases spanning the gap. Germline V CDR1 and CDR2: SGDLS, YYNGEE. The CDR3 DNA follows: TGTGCCAGCAGCGTAGAAGCGCGCGCCAGCACAGATACGCAGTATTTT. It specifies CASSVEARASTDTQYF.

This clonotype was observed a single time. The V gene is TRBV3-1, the J gene TRBJ2-7; 8 positions match TRBD2. The junction had 6 bases not matched to a gene; V was cut back by 4 bases and J by 4 bases. CDR1 is LGHDT and CDR2 is YNNKEL in the germline V gene (reference sequence). CDR3 length: 14 residues. In DNA, the CDR3 is TGTGCCAGCAGCCTGGACAGCGGGAGATACGAGCAGTACTTC. Its protein product is CASSLDSGRYEQYF.

This chain uses TRBV12-3 or TRBV12-4 with TRBJ1-4; a weak D match, TRBD1 (5 bases). The CDR3 loop spans 13 amino acids. V lost 3 bases, J lost 8 bases, and 10 bases lay in between. The CDR3 sequence is CASSFSRGEKLFF. DNA for the CDR3: TGTGCCAGCAGTTTTTCTCGGGGGGAAAAACTGTTTTTT.

V and J are TRBV20-1 and TRBJ1-5; possible D gene TRBD1, 6 bases. The CDR3 loop spans 16 amino acids. Germline loops: CDR1 DFQATT, CDR2 SNEGSKA (reference sequence). Deletions cut 8 bases from V and 1 base from J, with 21 bases between. The CDR3 loop is CSSLGVGQRSNQPQHF. The CDR3 nucleotides are TGCAGTTCTCTAGGAGTCGGACAGCGGAGCAATCAGCCCCAGCATTTT.